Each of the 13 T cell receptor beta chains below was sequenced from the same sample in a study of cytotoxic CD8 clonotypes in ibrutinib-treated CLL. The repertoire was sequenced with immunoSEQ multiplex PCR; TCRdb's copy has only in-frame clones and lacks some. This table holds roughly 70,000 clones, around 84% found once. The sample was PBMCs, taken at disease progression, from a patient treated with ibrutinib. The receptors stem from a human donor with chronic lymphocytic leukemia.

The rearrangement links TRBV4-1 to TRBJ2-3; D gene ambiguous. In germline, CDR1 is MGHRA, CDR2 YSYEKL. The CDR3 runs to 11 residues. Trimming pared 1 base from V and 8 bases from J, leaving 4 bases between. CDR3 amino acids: CASSQAFTQYF. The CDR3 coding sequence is TGCGCCAGCAGCCAAGCCTTTACGCAGTATTTT.

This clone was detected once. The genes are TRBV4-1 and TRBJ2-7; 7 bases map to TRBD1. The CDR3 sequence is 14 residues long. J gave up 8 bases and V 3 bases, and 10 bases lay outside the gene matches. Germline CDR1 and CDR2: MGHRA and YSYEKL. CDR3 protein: CASSHLGQIMKQYF. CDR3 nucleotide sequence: TGCGCCAGCAGCCACCTGGGACAGATAATGAAGCAGTACTTC.

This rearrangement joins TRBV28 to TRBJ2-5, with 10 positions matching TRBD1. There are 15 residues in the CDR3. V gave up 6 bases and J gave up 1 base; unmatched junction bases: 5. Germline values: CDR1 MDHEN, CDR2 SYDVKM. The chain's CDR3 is CASSFRTGGQETQYF. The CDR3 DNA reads TGTGCCAGCAGCTTCCGGACAGGGGGCCAAGAGACCCAGTACTTC. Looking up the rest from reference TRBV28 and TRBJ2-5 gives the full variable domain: DVKVTQSSRYLVKRTGEKVFLECVQDMDHENMFWYRQDPGLGLRLIYFSYDVKMKEKGDIPEGYSVSREKKERFSLILESASTNQTSMYLCASSFRTGGQETQYFGPGTRLLVL.

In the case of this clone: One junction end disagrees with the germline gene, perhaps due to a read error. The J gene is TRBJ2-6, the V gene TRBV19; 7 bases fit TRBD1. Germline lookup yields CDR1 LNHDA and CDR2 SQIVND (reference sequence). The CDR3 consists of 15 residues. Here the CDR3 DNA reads TGTGCCAGTACTATACAGGGGTCTGGGGCCAACGTCCTGACTTTC. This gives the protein CASTIQGSGANVLTF.

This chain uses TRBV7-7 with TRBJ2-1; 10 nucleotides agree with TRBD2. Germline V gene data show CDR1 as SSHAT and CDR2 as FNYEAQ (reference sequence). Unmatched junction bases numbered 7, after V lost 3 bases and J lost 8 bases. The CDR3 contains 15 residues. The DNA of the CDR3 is TGTGCCAGCAGCTTGGGGCTAGCGGGAGTAGATGAGCAGTTCTTC. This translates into CASSLGLAGVDEQFF.

The CDR3 nucleotides read TGTGCCTCCTGGGGGGGGGAACGCTACGAGCAGTACTTC. Amino acid sequence: CASWGGERYEQYF. The rearrangement uses TRBV30 and TRBJ2-7; TRBD2 matches at 7 bases. The CDR3 is 13 residues long. The germline V gene has CDR1 GTSNPN and CDR2 SVGIG (reference sequence). With 7 bases clipped from V and 3 bases from J, the junction kept 9 bases outside the gene matches.

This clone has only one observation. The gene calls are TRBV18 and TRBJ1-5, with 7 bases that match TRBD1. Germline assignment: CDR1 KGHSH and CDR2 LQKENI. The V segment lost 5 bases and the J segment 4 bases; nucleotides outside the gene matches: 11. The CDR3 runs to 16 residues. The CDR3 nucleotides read TGTGCCAGCTCATCCGGACCGGGACAGCTTAATCAGCCCCAGCATTTT. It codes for CASSSGPGQLNQPQHF.

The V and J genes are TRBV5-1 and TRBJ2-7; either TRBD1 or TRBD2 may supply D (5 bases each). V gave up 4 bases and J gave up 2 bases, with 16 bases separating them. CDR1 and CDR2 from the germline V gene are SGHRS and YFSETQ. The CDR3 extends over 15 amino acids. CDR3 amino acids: CASSPGRSRPYEQYF. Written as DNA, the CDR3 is TGCGCCAGCAGCCCGGGACGATCAAGACCCTACGAGCAGTACTTC.

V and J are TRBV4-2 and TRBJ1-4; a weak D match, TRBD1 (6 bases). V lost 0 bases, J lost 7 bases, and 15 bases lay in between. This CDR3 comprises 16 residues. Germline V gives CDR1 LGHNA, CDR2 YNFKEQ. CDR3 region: CASSQDIWGAGEKLFF. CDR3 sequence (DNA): TGTGCCAGCAGCCAAGACATCTGGGGGGCCGGTGAAAAACTGTTTTTT.

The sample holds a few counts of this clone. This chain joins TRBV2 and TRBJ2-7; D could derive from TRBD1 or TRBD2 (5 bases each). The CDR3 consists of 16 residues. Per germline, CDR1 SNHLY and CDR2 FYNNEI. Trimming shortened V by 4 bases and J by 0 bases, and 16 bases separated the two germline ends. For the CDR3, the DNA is TGTGCCAGCAGTGTTGGCGTGGGGGTTTTCTCCTACGAGCAGTACTTC. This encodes CASSVGVGVFSYEQYF.

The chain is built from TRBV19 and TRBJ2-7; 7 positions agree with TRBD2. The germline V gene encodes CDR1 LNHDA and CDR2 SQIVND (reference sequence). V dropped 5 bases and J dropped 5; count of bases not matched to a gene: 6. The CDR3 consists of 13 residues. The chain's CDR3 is CASSPRLAHEQYF. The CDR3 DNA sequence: TGTGCCAGTAGTCCAAGACTAGCCCACGAGCAGTACTTC.

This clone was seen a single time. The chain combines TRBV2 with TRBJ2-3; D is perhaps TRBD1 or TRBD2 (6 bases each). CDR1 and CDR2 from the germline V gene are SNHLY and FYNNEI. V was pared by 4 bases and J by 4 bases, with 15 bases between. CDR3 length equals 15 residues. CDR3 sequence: CASSVGGLFSDTQYF. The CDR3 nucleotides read TGTGCCAGCAGTGTCGGGGGCCTTTTCTCAGATACGCAGTATTTT.

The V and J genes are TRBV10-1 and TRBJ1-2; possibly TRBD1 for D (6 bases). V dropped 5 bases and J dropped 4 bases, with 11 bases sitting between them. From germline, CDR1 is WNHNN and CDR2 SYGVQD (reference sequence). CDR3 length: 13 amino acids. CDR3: CASSRDRFYGYTF. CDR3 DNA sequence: TGCGCCAGCAGTCGAGACAGGTTCTATGGCTACACCTTC.